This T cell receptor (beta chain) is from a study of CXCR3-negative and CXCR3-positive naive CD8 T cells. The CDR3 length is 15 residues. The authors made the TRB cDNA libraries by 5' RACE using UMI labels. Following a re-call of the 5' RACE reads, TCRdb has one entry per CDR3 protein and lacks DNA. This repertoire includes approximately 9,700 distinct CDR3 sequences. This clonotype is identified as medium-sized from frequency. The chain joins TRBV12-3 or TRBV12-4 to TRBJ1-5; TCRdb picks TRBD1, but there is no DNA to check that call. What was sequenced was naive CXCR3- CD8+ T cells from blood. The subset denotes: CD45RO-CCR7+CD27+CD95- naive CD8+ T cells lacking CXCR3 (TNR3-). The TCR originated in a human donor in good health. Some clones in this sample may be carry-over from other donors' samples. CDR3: CASSSGTGRNQPQHF.